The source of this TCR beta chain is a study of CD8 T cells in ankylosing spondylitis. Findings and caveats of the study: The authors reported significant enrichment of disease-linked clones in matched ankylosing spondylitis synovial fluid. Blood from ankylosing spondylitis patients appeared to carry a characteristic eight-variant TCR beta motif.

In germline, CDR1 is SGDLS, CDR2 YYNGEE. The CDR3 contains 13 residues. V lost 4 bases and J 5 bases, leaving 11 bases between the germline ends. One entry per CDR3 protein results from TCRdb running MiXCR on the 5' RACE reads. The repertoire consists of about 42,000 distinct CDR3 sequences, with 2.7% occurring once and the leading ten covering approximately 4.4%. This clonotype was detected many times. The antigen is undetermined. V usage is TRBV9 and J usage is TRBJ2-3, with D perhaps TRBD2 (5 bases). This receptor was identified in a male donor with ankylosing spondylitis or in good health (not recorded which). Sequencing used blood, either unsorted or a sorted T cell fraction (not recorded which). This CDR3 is CASSTLGRDTQYF. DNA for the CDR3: TGTGCCAGCAGCACCTTGGGGAGAGATACGCAGTATTTT.